The source of this T cell receptor beta chain is a study of blood T cell repertoires in COVID-19. Study summary: COVID-19 samples, acute and convalescent, were from the United States, Italy and Spain. T cells, B-cell-depleted T cells, or PBMCs supplied cDNA or gDNA.

As originally analysed: From reference gene primer amplification, estimates of nucleated cell counts were derived. The protocol was immunoSEQ multiplex PCR, while the TCRdb copy is restricted to in-frame clones and leaves out a portion. V and J calls and clone size are given by that table; D and trimming were obtained from the DNA. Altogether about 240,000 clones are present, around nine tenths being singletons, with the ten largest covering under 9%. The germline V gene encodes CDR1 SGHTA and CDR2 FQGNSA. The CDR3 covers 15 residues. Trimming took 5 bases from V and 3 from J; bases not matched to a gene: 5.

The origin of this receptor is a woman between 65 and 79 years old with active or convalescent COVID-19. The rearrangement joins TRBV7-2 to TRBJ2-7; 12 bases are shared with TRBD1. Sequencing input: peripheral blood. This CDR3 reads CASSLGQGALYEQYF. CDR3 DNA: TGTGCCAGCAGCCTGGGACAGGGGGCACTCTACGAGCAGTACTTC. Full variable domain (rest looked up from reference TRBV7-2 and TRBJ2-7): GAGVSQSPSNKVTEKGKDVELRCDPISGHTALYWYRQSLGQGLEFLIYFQGNSAPDKSGLPSDRFSAERTGGSVSTLTIQRTQQEDSAVYLCASSLGQGALYEQYFGPGTRLTVT.